This T cell receptor beta chain was sequenced in a study of graft-versus-host responses after intestinal transplantation (dated by TCRdb to 2020 to 2023). Background on the whole study: Multivisceral, liver-intestinal, or isolated intestinal transplants were received by the recipients. Donor T cell macrochimerism was defined as a peak of at least 4% donor T cells among recipient peripheral blood mononuclear cells. All recipients received anti-thymocyte globulin induction followed by maintenance tacrolimus and steroids for around 3 years. After intestinal transplantation, graft-versus-host and host-versus-graft alloreactive T cell clones in the graft, circulation and bone marrow were tracked using bulk TCR-beta CDR3 sequencing. The cohort enrolled under 25 intestinal transplant recipients including one retransplant, and a few patients lacking pretransplant specimens were excluded. Instead of going to the commercial service, samples from a few later patients were sequenced in-house on an Illumina MiSeq and processed with MiXCR. To identify alloreactive clones, pre-transplant mixed lymphocyte reaction products were sequenced and compared with unstimulated pre-transplant donor and recipient T cells. On the study overall, not on this receptor specifically: Early after transplant, declines in HvG clones were associated with peak levels of circulating GvH clones. GvH clones turned up in recipient bone marrow, with some appearing earlier in ileal mucosa or blood, a pattern consistent with an intestinal mucosal origin. The conclusions were limited by the relatively low number and heterogeneity of the intestinal transplant patients. In the allografts of patients with donor T cell macrochimerism, GvH to HvG T cell clonal ratios were high.

Libraries were built with the immunoSEQ multiplex PCR assay. For most patients, genomic DNA was isolated with the Qiagen DNeasy Blood and Tissue Kit and sent frozen to Adaptive Biotechnologies for TCR sequencing. For most patients, high-throughput TCR-beta CDR3 sequencing of genomic DNA was performed by Adaptive Biotechnologies. Regarding the original processing steps: Adaptive's ImmunoSEQ software supplied the TCR sequencing data for approximately 18 patients, while MiXCR and VDJtools were used to process a few other patients. To correct CD4 versus CD8 sorting errors, sequences present in both subsets at a frequency ratio below 5:1 were removed. CDR3 nucleotide sequences shared between donor and recipient were removed because their origin could not be assigned. Alloreactive clones required at least 2-fold expansion over unstimulated cells and minimum CFSE-low frequency of 0.002% (template counts) or 0.001% (read counts). Mappable clones were those detected in sequenced pre-transplant spleen, lymph node, or MLR CFSE-low populations of the donor or recipient. The cumulative frequency of alloreactive clones was calculated as a percentage of all sequences, weighted by copy number. What TCRdb holds here is the immuneACCESS table cut down to in-frame rearrangements. Part of the clones is not present; checked against another copy, under half of the missing clones reflect an unresolved V gene, and the others are unexplained. That table is the source of V, J and clone size, and D and trimming were worked out from the DNA. Here the sample has 150,000 or so clones; around 90% occur a single time. Roughly 0.2% of the sample is taken by the ten largest.

The time point tag for this specimen amounts to: cells obtained before transplantation from donor or recipient. CD3+CD4+ and CD3+CD8+ populations were FACS-sorted from unstimulated pre-transplant donor and recipient cells taken from spleen or lymph nodes. There are 19 amino acids in the CDR3, from cysteine to phenylalanine inclusive. The DNA shown is the 57-base CDR3, in frame from base 1. V and J are trimmed by 3 bases and 1 base, and the gene matches miss 15 bases of the junction. From the germline V gene, CDR1 is MDHEN and CDR2 is SYDVKM. This clone was found a few times. Its specific antigen is unknown. One base away there is no much larger clone; base qualities are not given.

Rearrangement joined TRBV28 to TRBJ1-2, with 9 middle bases fitting TRBD1. Sequenced here: unstimulated CD4+ T cells sorted from spleen or lymph node cells, sampled before intestinal transplant. This receptor was obtained from a human donor who received an intestinal transplant. For the CDR3, the sequence is CASSLATRDRGILNYGYTF. The DNA is TGTGCCAGCAGTTTGGCCACGCGTGACAGGGGGATCCTTAACTATGGCTACACCTTC.